The 26 T cell receptor beta chains given below trace back to one sample, sequenced in a study of blood T cell repertoires in COVID-19. The protocol was immunoSEQ multiplex PCR, while the TCRdb copy is restricted to in-frame clones and leaves out a portion. The sample contains around 260,000 clones, 80% to 85% of which appear only once. The source material was peripheral blood. The receptors were gathered from a person between 65 and 80 years old with COVID-19, enrolled during active disease.

The chain uses TRBV27 and TRBJ1-5, with D unresolved. Per the germline V gene, CDR1 is MNHEY and CDR2 is SMNVEV (reference sequence). Trimming removed 6 bases at V and 6 bases at J, with 15 bases between. The CDR3 length is 14 residues. The CDR3 loop reads CASSRGDGFQPQHF. The DNA of the CDR3 is TGTGCCAGCAGCCGGGGAGATGGCTTTCAGCCCCAGCATTTT.

The chain uses TRBV19 and TRBJ1-2; D is perhaps TRBD1 (5 bases). Germline values: CDR1 LNHDA, CDR2 SQIVND (reference sequence). There are 16 residues in the CDR3. Trimming removed 8 bases from V and 4 bases from J, with 23 bases in between. The CDR3 protein is CASPPGGERVLYGYTF. The CDR3 DNA reads as TGTGCCAGTCCCCCGGGGGGGGAGAGAGTCCTCTATGGCTACACCTTC.

This chain uses TRBV28 with TRBJ1-5, with TRBD1 as a possible D gene (5 bases). This CDR3 has 13 residues. Trimming took 3 bases from V and 5 from J, leaving 8 bases between them. CDR1 and CDR2 from the germline V gene are MDHEN and SYDVKM. In nucleotides, the CDR3 is TGTGCCAGCAGTTTGTGGGGGGATCAGCCCCAGCATTTT. Its protein is CASSLWGDQPQHF.

V usage is TRBV30 and J usage is TRBJ2-2; the D is unclear. Trimming cost V 3 bases and J 0 bases, with 8 bases left between them. Germline V gene data show CDR1 as GTSNPN and CDR2 as SVGIG (reference sequence). The CDR3 covers 14 residues. The CDR3, as DNA: TGTGCCTGGAGGCGTCAGGCGAACACCGGGGAGCTGTTTTTT. This sequence encodes CAWRRQANTGELFF.

This clone was counted a single time. V is TRBV19 and J is TRBJ1-2, with 9 positions matching TRBD1. The CDR3 runs 16 residues. Germline CDR1 LNHDA, CDR2 SQIVND (reference sequence). V dropped 5 bases and J dropped 4; count of bases not matched to a gene: 11. The CDR3 nucleotides are TGTGCCAGTAGTGGAACCGGGACAGGGAGCGCCTATGGCTACACCTTC. Protein: CASSGTGTGSAYGYTF.

This clone appeared a few times. The V call is TRBV6-5, the J call TRBJ1-2; unclear D gene. Looked up from germline, CDR1 is MNHEY and CDR2 is SVGAGI. The CDR3 sequence is 12 residues long. V dropped 4 bases and J dropped 4 bases, with 7 bases sitting between them. The CDR3 reads CASSSLLYGYTF. In DNA form, the CDR3 reads TGTGCCAGCAGTTCCCTTCTCTATGGCTACACCTTC.

The chain recombines TRBV5-4 with TRBJ2-1, with TRBD1 matching 8 bases. This CDR3 is built from 16 residues. The junction had 6 bases not matched to a gene; V was cut back by 4 bases and J by 0 bases. In germline, CDR1 is SGHNT, CDR2 YYREEE (reference sequence). CDR3 region: CASSLQTGVSYNEQFF. In DNA form, the CDR3 reads TGTGCCAGCAGCCTGCAGACAGGGGTCTCCTACAATGAGCAGTTCTTC.

The chain is built from TRBV5-1 and TRBJ1-4; tentatively, D is TRBD1 (6 bases). Germline V gene sequence: CDR1 SGHRS, CDR2 YFSETQ. V dropped 3 bases and J dropped 1 base, with 10 bases sitting between them. This CDR3 has 15 residues. DNA for the CDR3: TGCGCCAGCAGCTACCTGACAGGAACTAATGAAAAACTGTTTTTT. The encoded protein is CASSYLTGTNEKLFF.

The V gene is TRBV9, the J gene TRBJ1-1, with D unresolved. V was cut by 6 bases and J by 1 base, with 7 bases left in between. Germline assignment: CDR1 SGDLS and CDR2 YYNGEE. The CDR3 has 12 residues. CDR3 sequence: CASTPWNTEAFF. CDR3 bases: TGTGCCAGCACTCCGTGGAACACTGAAGCTTTCTTT.

This rearrangement joins TRBV19 to TRBJ1-4; D might be TRBD1 (6 bases). Per the germline V gene, CDR1 is LNHDA and CDR2 is SQIVND (reference sequence). V lost 7 bases to trimming and J lost 5 bases, with 17 bases between them. This CDR3 comprises 15 residues. CDR3 in amino acids: CASIDTGSANEKLFF. The DNA for the CDR3 is TGTGCCAGTATTGATACAGGGAGCGCGAATGAAAAACTGTTTTTT.

The chain employs TRBV7-3 and TRBJ2-1, with D tentatively TRBD2 (5 bases). Trimming shortened V by 6 bases and J by 2 bases, and 17 bases separated the two germline ends. Germline V CDR1 and CDR2: SGHTA, FQGTGA. The CDR3 is 16 residues long. As DNA, the CDR3 is TGTGCCAGCAGTCCCAGCGGCGGCTCTACCTACAATGAGCAGTTCTTC. The encoded protein is CASSPSGGSTYNEQFF. Full variable domain (remainder filled in from reference TRBV7-3 and TRBJ2-1): GAGVSQTPSNKVTEKGKYVELRCDPISGHTALYWYRQSLGQGPEFLIYFQGTGAADDSGLPNDRFFAVRPEGSVSTLKIQRTERGDSAVYLCASSPSGGSTYNEQFFGPGTRLTVL.

The V call is TRBV6-2 or TRBV6-3, the J call TRBJ2-7, with 8 bases lining up with TRBD1. The CDR3 has 15 amino acids. V gave up 5 bases and J gave up 4 bases; unmatched junction bases: 10. Germline V gives CDR1 MNHEY, CDR2 SVGEGT. CDR3 protein: CASSAPPDRAYEQYF. The CDR3 DNA is TGTGCCAGCAGTGCGCCGCCGGACAGGGCGTACGAGCAGTACTTC.

The gene calls are TRBV18 and TRBJ2-5; 7 bases map to TRBD2. Trimming removed 9 bases from V and 5 bases from J; junction bases left unmatched: 9. Germline CDR1 reads KGHSH; CDR2 reads LQKENI. This CDR3 contains 13 residues. The CDR3 protein is CASSSRGGETQYF. CDR3 DNA: TGTGCCAGTTCCTCCCGGGGAGGGGAGACCCAGTACTTC.

The rearrangement links TRBV19 to TRBJ1-5, with 7 bases fitting TRBD1. The J segment lost 0 bases and the V segment lost 0 bases, leaving 5 bases of the junction unmatched. This CDR3 region has 17 residues. Germline-derived CDR1 and CDR2 are LNHDA and SQIVND (reference sequence). CDR3 sequence: CASSIDGTDYSNQPQHF. The CDR3, as DNA: TGTGCCAGTAGTATAGATGGGACAGATTATAGCAATCAGCCCCAGCATTTT.

This rearrangement joins TRBV5-8 to TRBJ1-2; no firm D call. Germline CDR1 SGHTS, CDR2 YDEGEE. V was trimmed by 0 bases and J by 4 bases, leaving 10 bases between them. The CDR3 is made up of 14 amino acids. The CDR3: CASSLGRGGYGYTF. CDR3 coding DNA: TGTGCCAGCAGCTTGGGACGGGGAGGCTATGGCTACACCTTC.

This chain uses TRBV27 with TRBJ2-7, with D possibly matching TRBD2 (6 bases). Germline assignment: CDR1 MNHEY and CDR2 SMNVEV (reference sequence). The CDR3 spans 16 residues. With 3 bases removed from V and 3 bases from J, the gap between germline ends came to 18 bases. CDR3 region: CASSLVPGLMFYEQYF. The CDR3 bases are TGTGCCAGCAGTTTGGTTCCGGGACTGATGTTCTACGAGCAGTACTTC.

The rearrangement links TRBV9 to TRBJ2-2; TRBD1 matches 7 bases. The CDR3 runs 14 residues. Germline-derived CDR1 and CDR2 are SGDLS and YYNGEE. Trimming cost V 0 bases and J 7 bases; bases outside gene matches: 3. The CDR3 reads CASSVGRQGGELFF. The CDR3 nucleotides read TGTGCCAGCAGCGTAGGCCGACAGGGCGGGGAGCTGTTTTTT.

The chain employs TRBV7-2 and TRBJ1-4; 8 bases line up with TRBD1. V lost 1 base, J lost 3 bases, and 7 bases stayed unmatched. This CDR3 comprises 17 residues. CDR1 is SGHTA and CDR2 is FQGNSA in the germline V gene. The CDR3 protein is CASSLDSRGQANEKLFF. The CDR3 DNA follows: TGTGCCAGCAGCTTAGATTCCAGGGGGCAAGCTAATGAAAAACTGTTTTTT. Using reference TRBV7-2 and TRBJ1-4 for the parts outside the CDR3, the full variable domain is GAGVSQSPSNKVTEKGKDVELRCDPISGHTALYWYRQSLGQGLEFLIYFQGNSAPDKSGLPSDRFSAERTGGSVSTLTIQRTQQEDSAVYLCASSLDSRGQANEKLFFGSGTQLSVL.

This chain uses TRBV27 with TRBJ2-1; 13 bases are shared with TRBD2. The germline V gene has CDR1 MNHEY and CDR2 SMNVEV (reference sequence). V lost 5 bases and J lost 4; bases outside the gene matches: 8. The length of the CDR3 is 17 residues. The CDR3 DNA reads TGTGCCAGCAGTCTCCGGACTAGCGGGAGAGGTTACAATGAGCAGTTCTTC. This codes for CASSLRTSGRGYNEQFF.

This clone occurred once. V usage is TRBV10-3 and J usage is TRBJ2-1; 8 positions match TRBD2. The CDR3 loop spans 15 amino acids. Looked up from germline, CDR1 is ENHRY and CDR2 is SYGVKD. V shed 6 bases, J shed 6 bases, and the junction held 10 bases outside the gene matches. CDR3 nucleotide sequence: TGTGCCATCAGAGAGAGCGGGAGCCCCGGCAATGAGCAGTTCTTC. This translates into CAIRESGSPGNEQFF.

This chain joins TRBV5-1 and TRBJ2-7, with 9 positions matching TRBD1. J gave up 2 bases and V 3 bases, and 6 bases lay outside the gene matches. The CDR3 covers 15 residues. The V gene's germline CDR1 is SGHRS and CDR2 YFSETQ. CDR3 bases: TGCGCCAGCAGCTGGATACAGGGGGCTACCTACGAGCAGTACTTC. Its translation: CASSWIQGATYEQYF.

The chain uses TRBV12-3 or TRBV12-4 and TRBJ1-2; 7 nucleotides match TRBD1. This CDR3 is built from 13 residues. The V gene end was trimmed by 5 bases and the J gene end by 7 bases; junction bases not matched to a gene: 7. CDR3 residues: CASSRTGNGGYTF. The CDR3, as DNA: TGTGCCAGCAGTCGGACAGGAAACGGTGGCTACACCTTC.

This clone was picked up a small number of times. The chain couples TRBV5-4 to TRBJ2-7, with TRBD2 as a possible D gene (6 bases). This CDR3 is 15 amino acids long. The V gene's germline CDR1 is SGHNT and CDR2 YYREEE (reference sequence). Trimming pared 0 bases from V and 5 bases from J, leaving 15 bases between. CDR3 nucleotide sequence: TGTGCCAGCAGCTTGGTTGGGGGGTCCATGAACGAGCAGTACTTC. It translates to CASSLVGGSMNEQYF.

The chain has TRBV6-2 or TRBV6-3 and TRBJ2-5; maybe TRBD2 (7 bases). Germline CDR1 reads MNHEY; CDR2 reads SVGEGT. The CDR3 has 15 amino acids. The V and J ends lost 3 bases and 1 base respectively, with 12 bases between them. CDR3 sequence reads: CASSYAGASQETQYF. CDR3 coding DNA: TGTGCCAGCAGTTATGCGGGGGCGAGCCAAGAGACCCAGTACTTC.

CDR3 residues: CASSQKAGDNEQFF. The CDR3 nucleotides read TGTGCCAGCAGTCAGAAGGCAGGGGACAATGAGCAGTTCTTC. The V gene is TRBV5-4, the J gene TRBJ2-1, with a weak D call TRBD1 (6 bases). Germline-derived CDR1 and CDR2 are SGHNT and YYREEE (reference sequence). Trimming removed 5 bases from V and 5 bases from J, with 14 bases in between. This CDR3 is 14 amino acids long.

The chain carries TRBV7-2 and TRBJ1-6; 7 bases agree with TRBD1. This CDR3 has 15 residues. Germline V gene data show CDR1 as SGHTA and CDR2 as FQGNSA. The J segment lost 6 bases and the V segment lost 5 bases, leaving 7 bases of the junction unmatched. In DNA, the CDR3 is TGTGCCAGCAGCCGTTCGGGACAGACTAATTCACCCCTCCACTTT. This gives the protein CASSRSGQTNSPLHF.